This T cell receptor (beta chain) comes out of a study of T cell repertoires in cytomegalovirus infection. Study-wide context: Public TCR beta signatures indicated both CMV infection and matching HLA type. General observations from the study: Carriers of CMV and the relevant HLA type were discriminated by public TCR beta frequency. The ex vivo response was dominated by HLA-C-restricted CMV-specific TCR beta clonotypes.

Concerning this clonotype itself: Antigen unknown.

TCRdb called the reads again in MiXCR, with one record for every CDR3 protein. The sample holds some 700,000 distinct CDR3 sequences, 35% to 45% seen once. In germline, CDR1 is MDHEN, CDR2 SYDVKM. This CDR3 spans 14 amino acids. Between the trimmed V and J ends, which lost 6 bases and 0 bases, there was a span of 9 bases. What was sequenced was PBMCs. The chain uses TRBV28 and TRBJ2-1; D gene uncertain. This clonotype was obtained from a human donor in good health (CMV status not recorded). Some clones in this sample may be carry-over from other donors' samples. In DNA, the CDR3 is TGTGCCAGCAGGATGACAAGCTCCTACAATGAGCAGTTCTTC. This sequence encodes CASRMTSSYNEQFF.